The 27 T cell receptor beta chains reported below all come from one sample, sequenced in a study of shared clonotypes between healthy human individuals. Assay: immunoSEQ multiplex PCR; the TCRdb copy retains only in-frame clones and omits some. The table has about 1.5 million clones, approximately 98% seen once. The sequenced material came from naive CD4+ T cells sorted from blood. Subset of the sample: CD45RA+ positively selected. These receptors all stem from a man younger than 40 in good health.

V usage is TRBV30 and J usage is TRBJ1-1; D gene uncertain. V was shortened by 0 bases and J by 1 base, with 6 bases between the two germline ends. Germline V gives CDR1 GTSNPN, CDR2 SVGIG (reference sequence). The CDR3 is made up of 13 amino acids. CDR3 protein: CAWSVRKNTEAFF. The CDR3 DNA is TGTGCCTGGAGTGTACGTAAGAACACTGAAGCTTTCTTT.

The chain joins TRBV18 to TRBJ2-7; TRBD1 aligns across 8 bases. Germline V gives CDR1 KGHSH, CDR2 LQKENI. CDR3 size: 16 residues. J gave up 6 bases and V 4 bases, and 14 bases lay outside the gene matches. As DNA, the CDR3 is TGTGCCAGCTCACGTCAGGGGGCGGGGACTCTTGGCGAGCAGTACTTC. Its protein is CASSRQGAGTLGEQYF. The complete variable domain, with remaining parts taken from reference TRBV18 and TRBJ2-7, reads NAGVMQNPRHLVRRRGQEARLRCSPMKGHSHVYWYRQLPEEGLKFMVYLQKENIIDESGMPKERFSAEFPKEGPSILRIQQVVRGDSAAYFCASSRQGAGTLGEQYFGPGTRLTVT.

This sequence joins TRBV10-1 and TRBJ2-1; 7 bases align to TRBD2. CDR3 length: 15 amino acids. Losses at the gene ends were 2 bases for V and 8 bases for J; bases not matched to a gene: 9. Germline V gene lookup returns CDR1 WNHNN and CDR2 SYGVQD (reference sequence). For the CDR3, the DNA is TGCGCCAGCAGTGAGGGGGGGGGAGGTTTCGATGAGCAGTTCTTC. Amino acid sequence: CASSEGGGGFDEQFF.

This chain links TRBV14 with TRBJ1-3; D is unresolved. The CDR3 is 13 residues long. Germline loops: CDR1 SGHDN, CDR2 FVKESK. Deletions cut 5 bases from V and 0 bases from J, with 5 bases between. The CDR3 reads CASSRFSGNTIYF. The CDR3 DNA reads as TGTGCCAGCAGCAGGTTCTCTGGAAACACCATATATTTT. The full variable domain, with the rest looked up from reference TRBV14 and TRBJ1-3, is EAGVTQFPSHSVIEKGQTVTLRCDPISGHDNLYWYRRVMGKEIKFLLHFVKESKQDESGMPNNRFLAERTGGTYSTLKVQPAELEDSGVYFCASSRFSGNTIYFGEGSWLTVV.

The gene calls are TRBV7-9 and TRBJ1-4; 9 nucleotides agree with TRBD1. After removal of 4 bases from V and 2 bases from J, the junction contained 2 bases not matched to a gene. The CDR3 totals 15 residues. Germline V gene data show CDR1 as SEHNR and CDR2 as FQNEAQ (reference sequence). This CDR3 is CASSSDRGTNEKLFF. DNA for the CDR3: TGTGCCAGCAGCTCAGACAGGGGGACTAATGAAAAACTGTTTTTT. Full variable domain (missing parts from reference TRBV7-9 and TRBJ1-4): DTGVSQNPRHKITKRGQNVTFRCDPISEHNRLYWYRQTLGQGPEFLTYFQNEAQLEKSRLLSDRFSAERPKGSFSTLEIQRTEQGDSAMYLCASSSDRGTNEKLFFGSGTQLSVL.

The chain couples TRBV7-2 to TRBJ2-7; unclear D gene. This CDR3 region has 12 residues. Per germline, CDR1 SGHTA and CDR2 FQGNSA. V lost 2 bases, J lost 3 bases, and 5 bases lay in between. CDR3 in DNA: TGTGCCAGCAGCTTACAGAACTACGAGCAGTACTTC. Translation gives CASSLQNYEQYF.

This rearrangement joins TRBV28 to TRBJ2-5; the D call may be TRBD1 or TRBD2 (6 bases each). CDR3 size: 15 residues. With 5 bases removed from V and 3 bases from J, the gap between germline ends came to 16 bases. The germline CDR1 and CDR2 sequences are MDHEN and SYDVKM. The DNA for the CDR3 is TGTGCCAGCAGTCCCCTGGGGGGCAGAGAAGAGACCCAGTACTTC. This sequence encodes CASSPLGGREETQYF.

J is TRBJ2-7 and V is TRBV28, with D perhaps assigned TRBD1 or TRBD2 (5 bases each). Trimming cost V 7 bases and J 0 bases, with 22 bases left between them. Germline V gene lookup returns CDR1 MDHEN and CDR2 SYDVKM. The CDR3 loop spans 17 amino acids. CDR3 DNA: TGTGCCAGCACCAGAAATGGGGGAAACGTCTACTCCTACGAGCAGTACTTC. This translates into CASTRNGGNVYSYEQYF.

The V call is TRBV5-1, the J call TRBJ2-7; D tentatively fits TRBD1 or TRBD2 (5 bases each). The CDR3 is made up of 15 amino acids. CDR1 is SGHRS, CDR2 YFSETQ, per germline. The V and J ends lost 0 bases and 4 bases respectively, with 14 bases between them. CDR3 amino acids: CASSLDPGRGYEQYF. The CDR3 DNA sequence: TGCGCCAGCAGCTTGGACCCGGGACGCGGGTACGAGCAGTACTTC.

The chain employs TRBV28 and TRBJ1-3; no clear D gene. V dropped 3 bases and J dropped 0 bases, with 9 bases sitting between them. The CDR3 sequence is 15 residues long. The germline V gene has CDR1 MDHEN and CDR2 SYDVKM. The CDR3 DNA sequence: TGTGCCAGCAGTTTCATTGCCTCCTCTGGAAACACCATATATTTT. This codes for CASSFIASSGNTIYF.

The chain joins TRBV5-1 to TRBJ2-7, with D unresolved. V gave up 0 bases and J gave up 4 bases, with 11 bases separating them. Germline V CDR1 and CDR2: SGHRS, YFSETQ. The CDR3 is 14 residues long. Here the CDR3 DNA reads TGCGCCAGCAGCTTGGGGTACGGCCCATACGAGCAGTACTTC. Protein: CASSLGYGPYEQYF.

This clone appeared a few times. Other DNA sequences of this sample code for an identical CDR3. J is TRBJ1-2 and V is TRBV5-1; a possible D gene is TRBD1 (6 bases). V lost 0 bases and J lost 5, with 11 bases in between. The germline CDR1 and CDR2 sequences are SGHRS and YFSETQ. The length of the CDR3 is 14 residues. In DNA, the CDR3 is TGCGCCAGCAGCTTGGAAGGGACATCTTATGGCTACACCTTC. Protein: CASSLEGTSYGYTF.

This clone was observed a few times. The identical CDR3 is also encoded by other nucleotide sequences in the sample. The genes are TRBV6-5 and TRBJ1-1, with no clear D. Germline-derived CDR1 and CDR2 are MNHEY and SVGAGI. CDR3 length: 12 amino acids. The V and J ends lost 2 bases and 4 bases respectively, with 5 bases between them. This CDR3 is CASSYGATEAFF. The CDR3 region has the DNA TGTGCCAGCAGTTACGGCGCCACTGAAGCTTTCTTT.

The chain links TRBV18 to TRBJ2-1; no clear D. The V end was cut by 2 bases, the J end by 9 bases, with 14 bases between. CDR3 length: 14 residues. Germline V gives CDR1 KGHSH, CDR2 LQKENI. CDR3 nucleotide sequence: TGTGCCAGCTCACCAAAATCTGGAGTCGGTGAGCAGTTCTTC. Translating it yields CASSPKSGVGEQFF. Supplemented by reference TRBV18 and TRBJ2-1, the full variable domain reads NAGVMQNPRHLVRRRGQEARLRCSPMKGHSHVYWYRQLPEEGLKFMVYLQKENIIDESGMPKERFSAEFPKEGPSILRIQQVVRGDSAAYFCASSPKSGVGEQFFGPGTRLTVL.

The chain recombines TRBV5-1 with TRBJ2-5; D not certain. Germline V CDR1 and CDR2: SGHRS, YFSETQ. The ends were cut back, 5 bases at V and 5 bases at J, with 13 bases in the middle. CDR3 length equals 13 residues. DNA of the CDR3: TGCGCCAGCAGATCCTGGCGAGGTGAGACCCAGTACTTC. Its translation: CASRSWRGETQYF.

The chain uses TRBV7-9 and TRBJ2-1, with 7 bases aligning to TRBD1. CDR3 length: 13 residues. V gave up 5 bases and J gave up 6 bases; unmatched junction bases: 4. Germline CDR1 and CDR2: SEHNR and FQNEAQ (reference sequence). The CDR3 spells CASSDYRGNEQFF. The CDR3 nucleotides read TGTGCCAGCAGCGACTACAGGGGCAATGAGCAGTTCTTC.

The genes are TRBV20-1 and TRBJ1-6, with D hard to call. CDR3 length: 10 amino acids. Trimming pared 1 base from V and 15 bases from J, leaving 7 bases between. Germline lookup yields CDR1 DFQATT and CDR2 SNEGSKA (reference sequence). CDR3 in DNA: TGCAGTGCTAGAGGTCCGGACCTCCACTTT. Translation gives CSARGPDLHF.

The chain uses TRBV2 and TRBJ2-1; D may correspond to TRBD1 or TRBD2 (5 bases each). V lost 10 bases and J lost 8, with 24 bases in between. The CDR3 extends over 15 amino acids. Germline V lookup: CDR1 SNHLY, CDR2 FYNNEI. The DNA of the CDR3 is TGTGCCACCTCGTGGGAAGTTGTGGGACGCGATGAGCAGTTCTTC. It encodes CATSWEVVGRDEQFF.

The table lists this clone with a count of one. The chain recombines TRBV9 with TRBJ2-5; 9 nucleotides match TRBD1. The J segment lost 3 bases and the V segment lost 1 base, leaving 13 bases of the junction unmatched. In germline, CDR1 is SGDLS, CDR2 YYNGEE. The CDR3 loop spans 18 amino acids. CDR3 coding DNA: TGTGCCAGCAGCGTAACTGGTTCGGGGACAGGGTGGAAAGAGACCCAGTACTTC. Residues: CASSVTGSGTGWKETQYF.

This chain uses TRBV9 with TRBJ2-7; perhaps TRBD1 as D (6 bases). Germline CDR1 SGDLS, CDR2 YYNGEE. The CDR3 runs to 14 residues. Trimming took off 3 bases at V and 7 bases at J, with 17 bases between the two ends. The CDR3 protein is CASSDRTDATEQYF. CDR3 nucleotides: TGTGCCAGCAGCGACCGGACAGATGCTACGGAGCAGTACTTC.

The CDR3 DNA sequence: TGTGCCAGCAGCTTTCCCCATGCAGGGCGTTACGAGCAGTACTTC. Encoded protein: CASSFPHAGRYEQYF. The gene calls are TRBV11-2 and TRBJ2-7; tentative D call: TRBD1 (5 bases). This CDR3 has 15 residues. Germline V gives CDR1 SGHAT, CDR2 FQNNGV. Trimming cost V 3 bases and J 4 bases, with 16 bases left between them.

Note on this clone: This specimen includes other DNA sequences encoding the same CDR3. The DNA for the CDR3 is TGCGCCAGCAGCTTGGAGGCGGGGACGGATACGCAGTATTTT. The encoded protein is CASSLEAGTDTQYF. The rearrangement links TRBV5-1 to TRBJ2-3, with a possible D match to TRBD2 (6 bases). V was trimmed by 0 bases and J by 6 bases, leaving 11 bases between them. In germline, CDR1 is SGHRS, CDR2 YFSETQ. The CDR3 has 14 amino acids.

J is TRBJ1-1 and V is TRBV7-6; tentatively, D is TRBD1 (5 bases). The CDR3 length is 14 residues. The germline CDR1 and CDR2 sequences are SGHVS and FNYEAQ. Trimming cost V 1 base and J 3 bases, with 9 bases left between them. DNA for the CDR3: TGTGCCAGCAGCTTAGAGGGGATTGACACTGAAGCTTTCTTT. It specifies CASSLEGIDTEAFF.

Notes on this clone: Other DNA sequences in this sample translate to the same CDR3. CDR3 protein: CASSVDRATDTQYF. CDR3 coding DNA: TGTGCCAGCAGCGTGGACAGGGCCACAGATACGCAGTATTTT. V usage is TRBV9 and J usage is TRBJ2-3; TRBD1 aligns across 8 bases. With 2 bases clipped from V and 2 bases from J, the junction kept 1 base outside the gene matches. Germline values: CDR1 SGDLS, CDR2 YYNGEE. This CDR3 spans 14 amino acids.

This chain uses TRBV29-1 with TRBJ2-5; 7 bases map to TRBD2. V gave up 7 bases and J gave up 1 base; unmatched junction bases: 6. The germline CDR1 and CDR2 sequences are SQVTM and ANQGSEA. This CDR3 spans 13 amino acids. As DNA, the CDR3 is TGCAGCGCTATGGGAGGGACCCAAGAGACCCAGTACTTC. Translation gives CSAMGGTQETQYF.

Concerning this clone itself: The identical CDR3 is also encoded by other nucleotide sequences in the sample. This chain joins TRBV5-1 and TRBJ2-1; 11 bases fit TRBD2. Germline lookup yields CDR1 SGHRS and CDR2 YFSETQ. The length of the CDR3 is 15 residues. Trimming removed 2 bases from V and 3 bases from J; junction bases left unmatched: 1. The CDR3 nucleotides read TGCGCCAGCAGCTTACTAGCGGGGGACTACAATGAGCAGTTCTTC. Protein product: CASSLLAGDYNEQFF.

The chain couples TRBV18 to TRBJ1-4; D is possibly TRBD1 (5 bases). V dropped 2 bases and J dropped 4 bases, with 8 bases sitting between them. The CDR3 totals 14 residues. Germline V gives CDR1 KGHSH, CDR2 LQKENI. The CDR3 is CASSPVQDNEKLFF. CDR3 sequence (DNA): TGTGCCAGCTCACCAGTACAGGATAATGAAAAACTGTTTTTT. Looking up the rest from reference TRBV18 and TRBJ1-4 gives the full variable domain: NAGVMQNPRHLVRRRGQEARLRCSPMKGHSHVYWYRQLPEEGLKFMVYLQKENIIDESGMPKERFSAEFPKEGPSILRIQQVVRGDSAAYFCASSPVQDNEKLFFGSGTQLSVL.